The subject of this entry is one T cell receptor beta chain. TCRdb keeps only in-frame clones here, not all; method: immunoSEQ multiplex PCR. The sample yields about 88,000 clones, 85% to 95% seen once. This specimen comes from a study of PD-L1 blockade in urothelial cancer. The wider study: Men with urothelial cancer arising in the bladder made up about nine tenths of the roughly 29 patients. Once treatment had started, blood was analyzed at 3 weeks (second dose) and again at 6 weeks.

For each patient, 1 to 8 samples were obtained, pretreatment and on-treatment. The length of the CDR3 is 15 residues. CDR1 is SGDLS, CDR2 YYNGEE, per germline. The J segment lost 3 bases and the V segment lost 4 bases, leaving 10 bases of the junction unmatched. The sample in question was PBMCs, obtained around atezolizumab (anti-PD-L1) treatment. This receptor was obtained from a man aged 60-69 years with urothelial cancer. The chain couples TRBV9 to TRBJ2-7, with 7 nucleotides matching TRBD2. The CDR3 DNA is TGTGCCAGCAGCCCCCGGAGGGAGGGTAACTACGAGCAGTACTTC. Translated, it gives CASSPRREGNYEQYF.